This T cell receptor (beta chain) was recovered during a study of T cells after yellow fever vaccination (dated by TCRdb to between 2018 and 2021). About the full investigation: Libraries from fractions with low cell numbers were prepared with the SMART-Seq v4 Ultra Low Input RNA kit. Bulk TCR alpha and beta repertoires were sequenced longitudinally to track T-cell clones before and after primary and booster YFV17D yellow fever vaccination. Two healthy male donors, one aged 18 to 30 and one aged 30 to 40 years, made up the cohort. Bulk PBMC replicates and cell subsets were isolated from blood drawn at multiple timepoints before and after both primary and secondary immunization.

In its sample, this clonotype was seen many times. Its binding antigen is unknown. One base away there is no much larger clone; base qualities are not given. The CDR3 runs 14 amino acids, cysteine and phenylalanine included. Solely the CDR3 DNA is kept, with 42 bases framed from the first base. Between the V and J ends, shortened by 6 bases and 3 bases respectively, the junction contains 15 bases. CDR1 and CDR2 are drawn from the germline V gene: MNHNS, SASEGT. TCR cDNA was synthesized by 5'RACE template switching, through which a universal primer site and unique molecular identifiers were introduced. Priming of cDNA synthesis was performed from both the TCR alpha and TCR beta constant segments. Library amplification involved two PCR steps, and the second step added sample barcodes and sequencing adapters. Sequencing of libraries was performed on Illumina HiSeq 2500 (2x100 bp) or NovaSeq (2x150 bp). In the source study's methods: Demultiplexing of reads and collapsing into UMI consensus sequences were performed with MIGEC, and V(D)J alignment was carried out with MiXCR. Vaccine-responding clonotypes were identified with edgeR using replicate PBMC samples, with FDR below 0.01 and a log2 fold change above 5 up to day 15 being required. Each bulk clonotype was labeled CD4 or CD8 based on which sequenced repertoire, CD4 or CD8, contained the clonotype at higher abundance. TCRdb reprocessing: public reads trimmed at Q25 with fastp, clones called with MiXCR, in-frame beta chains kept. CDR3 protein sequences are deduplicated, and each keeps its most common genes and DNA. For this entry, the V and J calls and clone size follow TCRdb and not the study's own pipeline. The sample table contains about 340,000 distinct CDR3 sequences; only one count was recorded for approximately 9% of them. The top ten hold about a sixth of the sample.

The treatment or condition label corresponds to: live attenuated yellow fever vaccine strain. At each blood-draw timepoint, two biological replicates of bulk PBMCs were collected. A standard Ficoll-Paque protocol was used to isolate PBMCs from peripheral blood. TriZol was used to extract RNA from bulk PBMCs, CD4 and CD8 fractions, and dextramer-positive and dextramer-negative fractions. What the study reported, not specific to this receptor: The secondary T-cell response was weaker than the primary response but faster, peaking on day 5 instead of day 15. Because the study included only a couple of donors, the extent to which the findings can be generalized is limited. Most clones expanded after primary vaccination were re-detected after the booster (96% of CD4 and roughly 85% of CD8), suggesting broad memory maintenance. FACS-sorted repertoires could contain abundant contaminating clonotypes from the bulk population, so computational filtering was required. A small share of clonotypes occurred in both CD4 and CD8 compartments, likely arising from convergent recombination.

The specimen comprised PBMCs, sampled on the day of the first yellow fever vaccination. Rearrangement joined TRBV6-1 to TRBJ2-7, and perhaps TRBD1 as D gene, on 8 matching bases. This clonotype was sampled from a man between 18 and 35 years old who received the YFV17D yellow fever vaccine. In nucleotides, the sequence is TGTGCCAGCAGCCGAACAGGGGGGGGCTACGAGCAGTACTTC. This codes for CASSRTGGGYEQYF.